This passage covers 21 T cell receptor beta chains from one sample sequenced in a study of CD8 T cells in Susac syndrome. A quantity of about 0.45 to 1 ug RNA underwent reverse transcription using random hexamers. MiXCR, run by TCRdb on the immunoSEQ multiplex PCR reads, gives a single entry per CDR3 protein. The table records some 96,000 distinct CDR3 sequences, about 95% of them present only once. Source material: CD8+ T cells from PBMCs. The receptors originated from a human donor with Susac syndrome.

This sequence joins TRBV3-1 and TRBJ1-1, with a possible D match to TRBD1 (5 bases). Trimming removed 1 base from V and 5 bases from J, with 17 bases in between. This CDR3 is built from 16 residues. CDR1 and CDR2 (germline): LGHDT, YNNKEL (reference sequence). The CDR3 spells CASSQGFGGVRTEAFF. The DNA for the CDR3 is TGTGCCAGCAGCCAAGGATTCGGGGGGGTACGGACTGAAGCTTTCTTT. Full variable domain (rest looked up from reference TRBV3-1 and TRBJ1-1): DTAVSQTPKYLVTQMGNDKSIKCEQNLGHDTMYWYKQDSKKFLKIMFSYNNKELIINETVPNRFSPKSPDKAHLNLHINSLELGDSAVYFCASSQGFGGVRTEAFFGQGTRLTVV.

The chain recombines TRBV24-1 with TRBJ2-2, with 8 bases matching TRBD2. Germline V gene lookup returns CDR1 KGHDR and CDR2 SFDVKD. CDR3 length: 17 residues. V was clipped by 4 bases and J by 6 bases; unmatched bases: 12. CDR3 coding DNA: TGTGCCACCAGTGAGCCCCCCGTGGCGGGAGGACCCGGGGAGCTGTTTTTT. Translated: CATSEPPVAGGPGELFF.

The chain links TRBV28 to TRBJ2-2; 7 bases are a match to TRBD2. Losses at the gene ends were 7 bases for V and 5 bases for J; bases not matched to a gene: 7. The CDR3 totals 14 residues. CDR1 is MDHEN and CDR2 is SYDVKM in the germline V gene. The CDR3 spells CASTPGGNTGELFF. CDR3 nucleotides: TGTGCCAGCACCCCCGGGGGGAATACCGGGGAGCTGTTTTTT.

V usage is TRBV28 and J usage is TRBJ2-7; no firm D call. The germline V and J ends were trimmed by 6 bases and 6 bases, with 6 bases remaining between them. The V gene's germline CDR1 is MDHEN and CDR2 SYDVKM. This CDR3 has 10 amino acids. CDR3 coding DNA: TGTGCCAGCAGGAGTAGCGAGCAGTACTTC. Translating it yields CASRSSEQYF.

The chain couples TRBV20-1 to TRBJ1-2; maybe TRBD1 (5 bases). Trimming took off 6 bases at V and 0 bases at J, with 11 bases between the two ends. The germline V gene encodes CDR1 DFQATT and CDR2 SNEGSKA (reference sequence). CDR3 size: 13 residues. In DNA, the CDR3 is TGCAGTGCGGTCTCAGGGTCTAACTATGGCTACACCTTC. Its protein is CSAVSGSNYGYTF.

J is TRBJ2-7 and V is TRBV29-1, with D maybe TRBD2 (7 bases). V was clipped by 6 bases and J by 2 bases, with 20 bases between them. CDR3 length equals 15 residues. CDR1 SQVTM and CDR2 ANQGSEA come from the germline V gene. The CDR3 DNA reads TGCAGCGTCCACGCGGGGGACATTCGAACCTACGAGCAGTACTTC. This encodes CSVHAGDIRTYEQYF.

The J gene is TRBJ1-1, the V gene TRBV13; 8 bases are shared with TRBD1. This CDR3 comprises 16 residues. The V gene end was trimmed by 5 bases and the J gene end by 6 bases; junction bases not matched to a gene: 14. CDR1 and CDR2 (germline): PRHDT, FYEKMQ (reference sequence). CDR3 bases: TGTGCCAGCAGCCTACAGGGGGGGGCAGGCCGCCCTGAAGCTTTCTTT. Protein sequence: CASSLQGGAGRPEAFF.

The rearrangement uses TRBV20-1 and TRBJ1-6, with D possibly being TRBD1 (5 bases). V lost 3 bases and J 8 bases, leaving 14 bases between the germline ends. From germline, CDR1 is DFQATT and CDR2 SNEGSKA (reference sequence). CDR3 size: 14 residues. The CDR3 coding sequence is TGCAGTGCTAGCTACGGGGCAGGAGATTCACCCCTCCACTTT. Amino acids: CSASYGAGDSPLHF.

This clonotype was seen a single time. The CDR3: CASSLGVTLYNEQFF. The CDR3 bases are TGTGCCAGCAGCTTAGGGGTGACTCTTTACAATGAGCAGTTCTTC. This chain links TRBV7-8 with TRBJ2-1; D is uncertain. The CDR3 loop spans 15 amino acids. The germline V and J ends were trimmed by 1 base and 4 bases, with 11 bases remaining between them. CDR1 SGHVS and CDR2 FQNEAQ come from the germline V gene. Together with reference TRBV7-8 and TRBJ2-1, the CDR3 gives the full variable domain: GAGVSQSPRYKVAKRGQDVALRCDPISGHVSLFWYQQALGQGPEFLTYFQNEAQLDKSGLPSDRFFAERPEGSVSTLKIQRTQQEDSAVYLCASSLGVTLYNEQFFGPGTRLTVL.

The V call is TRBV7-9, the J call TRBJ2-7, with D perhaps matching TRBD2 (5 bases). Germline loops: CDR1 SEHNR, CDR2 FQNEAQ (reference sequence). This CDR3 contains 15 residues. Trimming removed 7 bases at V and 0 bases at J, with 16 bases between. The CDR3 DNA follows: TGTGCCAGCACCCCGATTGCAGGAGGCTCCTACGAGCAGTACTTC. Amino acid sequence: CASTPIAGGSYEQYF.

This chain joins TRBV29-1 and TRBJ2-7, with D maybe TRBD2 (5 bases). Per germline, CDR1 SQVTM and CDR2 ANQGSEA. The germline V and J ends were trimmed by 3 bases and 2 bases, with 8 bases remaining between them. The length of the CDR3 is 12 residues. The CDR3 DNA follows: TGCAGCGTTGACTCGGGGACCTACGAGCAGTACTTC. As protein: CSVDSGTYEQYF.

This clonotype is a singleton in its sample. This chain links TRBV29-1 with TRBJ2-7; 11 bases fit TRBD2. Germline V CDR1 and CDR2: SQVTM, ANQGSEA. The length of the CDR3 is 15 residues. Germline trimming cut 6 bases from V and 5 bases from J; bases unmatched to any gene: 12. The CDR3 nucleotides are TGCAGCGTCGCCCATACTAGCGGGAGTTCCCACGAGCAGTACTTC. The encoded protein is CSVAHTSGSSHEQYF.

The CDR3 nucleotides are TGTGCCAGCAGCCCCCGGGCGTTTCCATACACTGAAGCTTTCTTT. Translating it yields CASSPRAFPYTEAFF. The gene calls are TRBV7-2 and TRBJ1-1; D not resolved. Germline assignment: CDR1 SGHTA and CDR2 FQGNSA. V was pared by 5 bases and J by 3 bases, with 16 bases between. This CDR3 has 15 residues.

CDR3 DNA: TGCGCCAGCAGCTTCACAGGGGACTACGAGCAGTACTTC. Encoded protein: CASSFTGDYEQYF. The V gene is TRBV5-1, the J gene TRBJ2-7, with TRBD1 matching 7 bases. V gave up 2 bases and J gave up 3 bases; unmatched junction bases: 2. The CDR3 is 13 amino acids. Germline-derived CDR1 and CDR2 are SGHRS and YFSETQ.

CDR3 loop: CSARSWGLTTETYNSPLHF. DNA of the CDR3: TGCAGTGCTAGGAGTTGGGGGCTCACAACGGAGACCTATAATTCACCCCTCCACTTT. The chain carries TRBV20-1 and TRBJ1-6, with D perhaps matching TRBD1 (6 bases). Germline V gene sequence: CDR1 DFQATT, CDR2 SNEGSKA (reference sequence). This CDR3 has 19 residues. Trimming cost V 3 bases and J 2 bases, with 23 bases left between them.

The chain carries TRBV20-1 and TRBJ1-5, with D possibly being TRBD1 (6 bases). The V gene's germline CDR1 is DFQATT and CDR2 SNEGSKA (reference sequence). The CDR3 covers 13 residues. With 2 bases removed from V and 5 bases from J, the gap between germline ends came to 10 bases. The CDR3 bases are TGCAGTGCTAGAAACAGGGCCGATCAGCCCCAGCATTTT. It codes for CSARNRADQPQHF.

This sequence joins TRBV12-3 or TRBV12-4 and TRBJ2-7; unclear D gene. The CDR3 contains 13 residues. V dropped 6 bases and J dropped 5 bases, with 14 bases sitting between them. The DNA for the CDR3 is TGTGCCAGCAGGCTAGGTAGTGTTGACGAGCAGTACTTC. Translating it yields CASRLGSVDEQYF.

In DNA form, the CDR3 reads TGTGCCACCGAACCATTCCGGCCCTACGAGCAGTACTTC. Its translation: CATEPFRPYEQYF. The rearrangement links TRBV7-9 to TRBJ2-7; D remains ambiguous. The CDR3 loop spans 13 amino acids. Germline V gives CDR1 SEHNR, CDR2 FQNEAQ (reference sequence). Trimming stripped 10 bases from V and 2 bases from J, with 15 bases between. The whole variable domain, filled in from reference TRBV7-9 and TRBJ2-7, reads DTGVSQNPRHKITKRGQNVTFRCDPISEHNRLYWYRQTLGQGPEFLTYFQNEAQLEKSRLLSDRFSAERPKGSFSTLEIQRTEQGDSAMYLCATEPFRPYEQYFGPGTRLTVT.

The chain recombines TRBV14 with TRBJ2-5; no firm D call. The CDR3 is made up of 14 amino acids. Trimming pared 1 base from V and 5 bases from J, leaving 11 bases between. From germline, CDR1 is SGHDN and CDR2 FVKESK. The CDR3 nucleotides read TGTGCCAGCAGCCAAGCGGGTATTTGGGAGACCCAGTACTTC. Protein product: CASSQAGIWETQYF.

The rearrangement links TRBV12-3 or TRBV12-4 to TRBJ1-5, with D unclear. CDR3 length equals 13 residues. V lost 3 bases and J 7 bases, leaving 10 bases between the germline ends. This CDR3 reads CASSFDVDQPQHF. Written as DNA, the CDR3 is TGTGCCAGCAGTTTCGATGTCGACCAGCCCCAGCATTTT.

This chain uses TRBV27 with TRBJ2-7; no firm D call. The CDR3 is 13 amino acids. Germline CDR1 and CDR2: MNHEY and SMNVEV (reference sequence). V lost 3 bases to trimming and J lost 1 base, with 7 bases between them. The chain's CDR3 is CASSFGPSYEQYF. The DNA of the CDR3 is TGTGCCAGCAGTTTTGGGCCGTCCTACGAGCAGTACTTC.